This T cell receptor beta chain was found in a study of T cell clonotyping in hematopoietic cell transplantation. Points from the study as a whole: Graft donor and pretransplant recipient Inverse Simpson Index values predicted broader posttransplant TCR diversity.

In regard to this clone: The antigen remains unidentified.

Generated by immunoSEQ multiplex PCR, the TCRdb table keeps only in-frame clones and is missing some. The sample consists of over 1,000 clones, nearly 90% of them appearing once. The germline CDR1 and CDR2 sequences are LNHDA and SQIVND (reference sequence). The CDR3 is made up of 15 amino acids. The germline V and J ends were trimmed by 3 bases and 1 base, with 12 bases remaining between them. The receptor was derived from a female patient aged 50-59 years who had an allogeneic stem cell transplant from an unrelated donor, so T cells may come from the graft donor. Some clones in this sample may be carry-over from other donors' samples. V gene TRBV19 combines with J gene TRBJ2-5; unclear D gene. This sample comprised peripheral blood mononuclear cells, obtained 180 days after allogeneic stem cell transplant. The CDR3: CASSINTETQETQYF. CDR3 bases: TGTGCCAGTAGTATTAATACCGAAACCCAAGAGACCCAGTACTTC.